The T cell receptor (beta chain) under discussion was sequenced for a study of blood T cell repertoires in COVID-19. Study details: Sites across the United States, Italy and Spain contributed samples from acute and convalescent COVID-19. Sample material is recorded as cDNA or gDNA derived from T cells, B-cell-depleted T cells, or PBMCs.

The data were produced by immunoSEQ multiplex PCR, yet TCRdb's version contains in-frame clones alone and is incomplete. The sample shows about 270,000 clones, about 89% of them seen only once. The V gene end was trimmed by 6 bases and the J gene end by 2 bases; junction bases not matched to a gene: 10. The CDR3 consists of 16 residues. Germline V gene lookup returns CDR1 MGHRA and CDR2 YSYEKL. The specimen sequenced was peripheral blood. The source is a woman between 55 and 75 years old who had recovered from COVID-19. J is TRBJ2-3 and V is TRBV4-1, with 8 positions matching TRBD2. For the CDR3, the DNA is TGCGCCAGCAGTCTCTCTAGCGGGCGCTACACAGATACGCAGTATTTT. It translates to CASSLSSGRYTDTQYF.